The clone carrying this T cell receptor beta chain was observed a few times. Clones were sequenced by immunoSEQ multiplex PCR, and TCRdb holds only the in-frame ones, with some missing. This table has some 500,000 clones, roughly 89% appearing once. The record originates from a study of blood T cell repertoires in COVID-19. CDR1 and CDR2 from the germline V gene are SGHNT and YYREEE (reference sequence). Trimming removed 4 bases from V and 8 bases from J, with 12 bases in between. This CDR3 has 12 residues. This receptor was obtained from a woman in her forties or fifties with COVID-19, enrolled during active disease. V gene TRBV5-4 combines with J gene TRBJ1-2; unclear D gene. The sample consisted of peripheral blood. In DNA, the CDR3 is TGTGCCAGCAGCACCCCCGGGAAGGGCTACACCTTC. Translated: CASSTPGKGYTF.